The 4 T cell receptor beta chains given below trace back to one sample, sequenced in a study of cytomegalovirus exposure and HLA in healthy donors. PCR amplification relied on 60 Vbeta primers (plus 13 Jbeta primers). Produced via immunoSEQ multiplex PCR; TCRdb's table is partial and in-frame only. The table shows some 100,000 clones, with about 80% occurring only once. Sequencing was carried out using PBMCs. Receptors were obtained from a male donor in good health and CMV-seropositive.

The rearrangement links TRBV6-1 to TRBJ2-7; a weak D match, TRBD1 (5 bases). Trimming took 8 bases from V and 0 from J, leaving 14 bases between them. Germline CDR1 and CDR2: MNHNS and SASEGT. The CDR3 totals 14 residues. The CDR3 loop reads CASPPGPSSYEQYF. DNA for the CDR3: TGTGCCAGCCCCCCAGGGCCGAGCTCCTACGAGCAGTACTTC.

This chain uses TRBV5-1 with TRBJ2-1; D is possibly TRBD2 (6 bases). The length of the CDR3 is 15 residues. V lost 4 bases and J lost 3, with 14 bases in between. Germline V gives CDR1 SGHRS, CDR2 YFSETQ. CDR3 nucleotide sequence: TGCGCCAGCAGCCGGGCAGCGGGCGACTACAATGAGCAGTTCTTC. The encoded protein is CASSRAAGDYNEQFF.

The chain couples TRBV7-6 to TRBJ2-5, with D maybe TRBD1 (5 bases). The germline V gene has CDR1 SGHVS and CDR2 FNYEAQ. With 5 bases removed from V and 7 bases from J, the gap between germline ends came to 17 bases. This CDR3 spans 14 amino acids. CDR3 nucleotides: TGTGCCAGCAGCCCCCAGGGCCCCGTGGGGACCCAGTACTTC. The encoded protein is CASSPQGPVGTQYF.

This clone appeared a few times. The rearrangement links TRBV19 to TRBJ1-2, with TRBD1 as a possible D gene (6 bases). From germline, CDR1 is LNHDA and CDR2 SQIVND (reference sequence). This CDR3 contains 13 residues. With 7 bases removed from V and 10 bases from J, the gap between germline ends came to 19 bases. The chain's CDR3 is CASTMEGGRDYTF. In nucleotides, the CDR3 is TGTGCCAGTACCATGGAGGGGGGGCGCGACTACACCTTC.